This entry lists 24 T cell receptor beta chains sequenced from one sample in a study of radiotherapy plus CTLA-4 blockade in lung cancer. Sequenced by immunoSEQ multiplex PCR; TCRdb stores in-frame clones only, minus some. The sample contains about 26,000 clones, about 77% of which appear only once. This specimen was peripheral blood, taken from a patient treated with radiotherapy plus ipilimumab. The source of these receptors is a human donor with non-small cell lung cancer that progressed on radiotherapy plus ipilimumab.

The CDR3 nucleotides read TGCGCCAGCAGCCAAGTCTTTGGGCTCAGTAATGAAAAACTGTTTTTT. This sequence encodes CASSQVFGLSNEKLFF. This chain connects TRBV4-3 to TRBJ1-4; D uncertain. The CDR3 is made up of 16 amino acids. V lost 1 base to trimming and J lost 4 bases, with 13 bases between them. Germline values: CDR1 LGHNA, CDR2 YSLEER.

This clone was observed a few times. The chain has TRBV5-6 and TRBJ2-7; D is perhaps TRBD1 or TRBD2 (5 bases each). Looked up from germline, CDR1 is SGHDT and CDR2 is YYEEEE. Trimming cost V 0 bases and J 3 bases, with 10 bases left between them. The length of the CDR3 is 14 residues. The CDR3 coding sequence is TGTGCCAGCAGCTTGGGCTCAGGGAGCTACGAGCAGTACTTC. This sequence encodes CASSLGSGSYEQYF. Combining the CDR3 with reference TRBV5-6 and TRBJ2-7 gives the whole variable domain DAGVTQSPTHLIKTRGQQVTLRCSPKSGHDTVSWYQQALGQGPQFIFQYYEEEERQRGNFPDRFSGHQFPNYSSELNVNALLLGDSALYLCASSLGSGSYEQYFGPGTRLTVT.

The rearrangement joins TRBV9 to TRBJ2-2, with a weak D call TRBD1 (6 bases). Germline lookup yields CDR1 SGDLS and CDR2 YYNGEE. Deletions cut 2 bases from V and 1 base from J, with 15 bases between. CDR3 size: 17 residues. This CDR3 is CASSVSYRGGNTGELFF. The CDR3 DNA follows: TGTGCCAGCAGCGTCAGTTACAGAGGGGGGAACACCGGGGAGCTGTTTTTT.

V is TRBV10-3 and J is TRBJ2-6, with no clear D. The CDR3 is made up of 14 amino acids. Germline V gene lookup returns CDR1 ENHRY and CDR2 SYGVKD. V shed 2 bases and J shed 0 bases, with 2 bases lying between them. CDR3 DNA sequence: TGTGCCATCAGTGAGCCCTCTGGGGCCAACGTCCTGACTTTC. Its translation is CAISEPSGANVLTF.

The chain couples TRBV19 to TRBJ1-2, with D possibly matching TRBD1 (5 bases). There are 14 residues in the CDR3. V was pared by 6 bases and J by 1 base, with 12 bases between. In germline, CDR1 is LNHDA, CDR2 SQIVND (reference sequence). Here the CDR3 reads CASRDKTVNYGYTF. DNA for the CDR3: TGTGCCAGTAGGGATAAGACAGTTAACTATGGCTACACCTTC.

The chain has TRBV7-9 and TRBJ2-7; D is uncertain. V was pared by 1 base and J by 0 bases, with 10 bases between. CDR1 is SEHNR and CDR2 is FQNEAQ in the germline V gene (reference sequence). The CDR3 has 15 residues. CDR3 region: CASSLGLEPSYEQYF. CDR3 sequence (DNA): TGTGCCAGCAGCTTAGGCTTGGAGCCCTCCTACGAGCAGTACTTC.

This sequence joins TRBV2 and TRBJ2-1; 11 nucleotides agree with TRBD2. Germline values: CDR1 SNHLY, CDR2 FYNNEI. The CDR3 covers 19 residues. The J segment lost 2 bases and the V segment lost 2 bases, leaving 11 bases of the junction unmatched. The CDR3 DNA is TGTGCCAGCAGTGAATCCGGGACTAGCGGAGATATAACCTACAATGAGCAGTTCTTC. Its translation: CASSESGTSGDITYNEQFF.

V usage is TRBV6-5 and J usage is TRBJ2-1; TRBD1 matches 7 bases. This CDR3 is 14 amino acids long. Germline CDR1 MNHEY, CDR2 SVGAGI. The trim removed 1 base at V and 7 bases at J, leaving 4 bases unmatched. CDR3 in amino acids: CASSYLQGRNEQFF. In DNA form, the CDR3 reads TGTGCCAGCAGTTACTTACAGGGGAGAAATGAGCAGTTCTTC.

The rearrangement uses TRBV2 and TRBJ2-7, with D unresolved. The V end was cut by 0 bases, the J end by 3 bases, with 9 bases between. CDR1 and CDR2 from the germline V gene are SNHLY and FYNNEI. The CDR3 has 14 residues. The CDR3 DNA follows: TGTGCCAGCAGTGAAGCGGCCGGCAGCTACGAGCAGTACTTC. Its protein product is CASSEAAGSYEQYF.

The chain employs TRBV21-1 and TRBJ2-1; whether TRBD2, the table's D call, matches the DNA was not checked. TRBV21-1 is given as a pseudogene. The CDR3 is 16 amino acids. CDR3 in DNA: TGTGCCAGCAGCGGAATAGCGGGGGACGGTTACAATGAGCAGTTCTTC. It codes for CASSGIAGDGYNEQFF.

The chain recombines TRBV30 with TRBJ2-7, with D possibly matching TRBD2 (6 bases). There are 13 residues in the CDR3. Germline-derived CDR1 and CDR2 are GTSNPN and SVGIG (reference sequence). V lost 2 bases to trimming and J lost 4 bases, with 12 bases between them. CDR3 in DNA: TGTGCCTGGAGTCCCGGGACTTATTACGAGCAGTACTTC. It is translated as CAWSPGTYYEQYF.

CDR3 residues: CASSLGHTIEQYF. CDR3 sequence (DNA): TGTGCCAGCAGCTTAGGACATACTATAGAGCAGTACTTC. This chain links TRBV11-2 with TRBJ2-7; D remains ambiguous. Germline-derived CDR1 and CDR2 are SGHAT and FQNNGV. There are 13 residues in the CDR3. Deletions cut 1 base from V and 7 bases from J, with 11 bases between.

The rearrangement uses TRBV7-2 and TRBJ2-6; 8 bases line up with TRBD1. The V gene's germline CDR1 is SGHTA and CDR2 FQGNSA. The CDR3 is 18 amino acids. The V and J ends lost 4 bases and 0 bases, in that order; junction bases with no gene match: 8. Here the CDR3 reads CASSYYLTGGSGANVLTF. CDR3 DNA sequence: TGTGCCAGCAGCTACTACTTAACAGGGGGCTCTGGGGCCAACGTCCTGACTTTC.

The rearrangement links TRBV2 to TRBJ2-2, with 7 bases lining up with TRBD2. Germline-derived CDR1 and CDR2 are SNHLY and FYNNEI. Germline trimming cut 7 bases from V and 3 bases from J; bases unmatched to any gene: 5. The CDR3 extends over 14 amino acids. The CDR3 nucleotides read TGTGCCAGCAAGGGAGGGGCGTACACCGGGGAGCTGTTTTTT. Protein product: CASKGGAYTGELFF.

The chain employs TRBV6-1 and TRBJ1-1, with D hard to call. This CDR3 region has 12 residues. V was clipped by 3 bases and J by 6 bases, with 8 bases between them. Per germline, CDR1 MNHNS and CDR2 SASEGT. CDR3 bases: TGTGCCAGCAGTGAGGCCCCAGCTGAAGCTTTCTTT. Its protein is CASSEAPAEAFF.

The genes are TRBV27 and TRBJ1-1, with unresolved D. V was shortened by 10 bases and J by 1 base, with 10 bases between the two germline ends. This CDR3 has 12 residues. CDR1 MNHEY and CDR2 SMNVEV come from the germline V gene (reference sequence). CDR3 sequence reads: CATREGNTEAFF. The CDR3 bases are TGTGCCACCCGGGAGGGGAACACTGAAGCTTTCTTT.

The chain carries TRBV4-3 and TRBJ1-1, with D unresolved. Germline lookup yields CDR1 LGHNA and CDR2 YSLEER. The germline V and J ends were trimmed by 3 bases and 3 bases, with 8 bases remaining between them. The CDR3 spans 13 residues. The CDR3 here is CASSQTVYTEAFF. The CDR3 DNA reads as TGCGCCAGCAGCCAGACGGTATACACTGAAGCTTTCTTT.

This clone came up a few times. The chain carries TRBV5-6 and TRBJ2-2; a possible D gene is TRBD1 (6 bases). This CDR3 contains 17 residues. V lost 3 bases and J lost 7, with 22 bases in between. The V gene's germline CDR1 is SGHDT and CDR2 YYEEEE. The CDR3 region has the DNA TGTGCCAGCAGCTCTTGGAGGATTAAGGGGGACGACGGGGAGCTGTTTTTT. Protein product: CASSSWRIKGDDGELFF.

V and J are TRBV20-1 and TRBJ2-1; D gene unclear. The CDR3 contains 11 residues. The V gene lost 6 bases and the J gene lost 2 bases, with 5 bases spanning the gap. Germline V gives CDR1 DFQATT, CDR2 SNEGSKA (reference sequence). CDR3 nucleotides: TGCAGTGCAGGGACCTACAATGAGCAGTTCTTC. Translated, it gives CSAGTYNEQFF.

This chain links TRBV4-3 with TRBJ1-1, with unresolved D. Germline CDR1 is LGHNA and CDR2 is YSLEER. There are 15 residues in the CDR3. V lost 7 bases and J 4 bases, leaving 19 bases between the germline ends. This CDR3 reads CASTPTPQRGTEAFF. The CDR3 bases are TGCGCCAGCACCCCGACCCCCCAGCGAGGCACTGAAGCTTTCTTT.

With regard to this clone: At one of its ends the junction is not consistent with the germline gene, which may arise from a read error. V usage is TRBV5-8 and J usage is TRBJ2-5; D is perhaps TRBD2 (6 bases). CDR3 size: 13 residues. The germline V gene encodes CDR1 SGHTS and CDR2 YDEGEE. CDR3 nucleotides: TGTGCCAGCAGTTTGGATACGGGAGAGGCCCAGTACTTC. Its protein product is CASSLDTGEAQYF.

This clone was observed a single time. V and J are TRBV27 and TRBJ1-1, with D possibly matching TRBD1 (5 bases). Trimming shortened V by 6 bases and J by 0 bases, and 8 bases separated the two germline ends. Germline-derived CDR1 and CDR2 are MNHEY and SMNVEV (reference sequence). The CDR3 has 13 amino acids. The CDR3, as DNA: TGTGCCAGCAGCCCGGGGGTGAACACTGAAGCTTTCTTT. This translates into CASSPGVNTEAFF.

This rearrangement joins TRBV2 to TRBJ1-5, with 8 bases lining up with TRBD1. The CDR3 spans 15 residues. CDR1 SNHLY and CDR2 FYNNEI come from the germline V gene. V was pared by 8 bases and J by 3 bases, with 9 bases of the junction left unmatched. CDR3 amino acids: CASRPGQASNQPQHF. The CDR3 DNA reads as TGTGCCAGCCGTCCGGGACAGGCGTCCAATCAGCCCCAGCATTTT.

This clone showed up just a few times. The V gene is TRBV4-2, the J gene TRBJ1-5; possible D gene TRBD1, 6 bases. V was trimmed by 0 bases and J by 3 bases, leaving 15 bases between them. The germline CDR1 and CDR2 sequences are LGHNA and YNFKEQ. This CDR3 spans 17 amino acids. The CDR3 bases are TGTGCCAGCAGCCAAGATGGGGTTGGGGGGCCCAATCAGCCCCAGCATTTT. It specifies CASSQDGVGGPNQPQHF.